These T cell receptor beta chains were read from a single sample in a study of blood T cell repertoires in COVID-19. The method was immunoSEQ multiplex PCR; TCRdb's version includes in-frame clones alone and lacks a portion of them. The sample includes some 160,000 clones, around 80% seen only once; the top ten take 3% to 3.5%. Sequences were obtained from PBMCs or T cells enriched from blood (not recorded which). The receptors originated from a woman aged 55-70 years who had recovered from COVID-19. Both conserved end residues are part of each CDR3. The D gene is left open where the match is weak. A row's size may be missing; if present it is once, few, many or a size class.

cdr3_nt cdr3_aa j_call clone_size v_call d_call
TGTGCCACCAGTGATCTCCCCGGGACAGGGCCCCACGAGCAGTACTTC CATSDLPGTGPHEQYF TRBJ2-7 NA TRBV24-1 TRBD1
TGTGCCAGCAGTGAGAGGTTCTCTGGAAACACCATATATTTT CASSERFSGNTIYF TRBJ1-3 few TRBV2 NA
TGTGCCAGTAGCCGGGTTCGGGACAGGGGACACGAGCAGTACTTC CASSRVRDRGHEQYF TRBJ2-7 NA TRBV19 TRBD1
TGTGCCACCAGCAGTAACAATGAGCAGTTCTTC CATSSNNEQFF TRBJ2-1 NA TRBV15 NA
TGTGCCAGCAGTTATAGTCAGGGCGCCTACGAGCAGTACTTC CASSYSQGAYEQYF TRBJ2-7 NA TRBV6-5 NA
TGTGCCAGCAGCCCCCGGGGTGAGGGCACAGATACGCAGTATTTT CASSPRGEGTDTQYF TRBJ2-3 few TRBV7-9 NA
TGTGCCAGTAGTAGGGACAGGGTGGGGACTGAAGCTTTCTTT CASSRDRVGTEAFF TRBJ1-1 NA TRBV19 TRBD1
TGCGCCAGCAGCCAGGACATACAGAGACGGAAAGAGACCCAGTACTTC CASSQDIQRRKETQYF TRBJ2-5 once TRBV4-1 NA
TGTGCCAGCTCACCACAGACAGACGGTGGCTACACCTTC CASSPQTDGGYTF TRBJ1-2 NA TRBV18 NA
TGCGCCAGCAGCCAAGCTCCGGGGAGCACAGATACGCAGTATTTT CASSQAPGSTDTQYF TRBJ2-3 NA TRBV4-1 NA
TGTGCCAGCAGTGAATTCAGGAGGACAGGGGAGGGCTACACCTTC CASSEFRRTGEGYTF TRBJ1-2 NA TRBV25-1 TRBD1
TGTGCCAGCAGTTTAACTATGGGGAGCGAGCAGTACTTC CASSLTMGSEQYF TRBJ2-7 NA TRBV27 NA
TGTGCCTGGAGCCTCCAGGGGAGCCGGACTGAAGCTTTCTTT CAWSLQGSRTEAFF TRBJ1-1 NA TRBV30 NA
TGTGCCAGTAGTGGGGGGGGACCCGGGCTCTACAATGAGCAGTTCTTC CASSGGGPGLYNEQFF TRBJ2-1 NA TRBV19 TRBD2
TGTGCCAGCAGTGCGGTCAGGGGCCAGGGCACTGAAGCTTTCTTT CASSAVRGQGTEAFF TRBJ1-1 NA TRBV28 NA
TGTGCCAGCACCTTCCTGACAGGGGACACTGAAGCTTTCTTT CASTFLTGDTEAFF TRBJ1-1 few TRBV6-5 TRBD1
TGTGCCAGCAGCGGACAGGGGGCAGTAGGGACTGAAGCTTTCTTT CASSGQGAVGTEAFF TRBJ1-1 NA TRBV11-2 TRBD1
TGCGCCAGCAGCTCTTTAGGGACAGGGGGCACAGATACGCAGTATTTT CASSSLGTGGTDTQYF TRBJ2-3 NA TRBV5-1 TRBD1
TGTGCCAGCAGTTGGGGCGCAAATAGCAATCAGCCCCAGCATTTT CASSWGANSNQPQHF TRBJ1-5 once TRBV7-8 NA
TGTGCCAGTAGTATACCCCCATGGGGGGGCAATCAGCCCCAGCATTTT CASSIPPWGGNQPQHF TRBJ1-5 NA TRBV19 NA
TGTGCCAGCTCACCGGACAGGGGGCTCTCTGGAAACACCATATATTTT CASSPDRGLSGNTIYF TRBJ1-3 NA TRBV18 TRBD1
TGTGCCAGCAGTCCAACAGGGGATTCACCCCTCCACTTT CASSPTGDSPLHF TRBJ1-6 NA TRBV12-3/TRBV12-4 TRBD1
TGTGCCAGCAGTTATAGTAAGGGGTTTACAGAGACCCAGTACTTC CASSYSKGFTETQYF TRBJ2-5 few TRBV6-9 NA
TGTGCCAGCAGGGGAAGGGGGAGGAACACTGAAGCTTTCTTT CASRGRGRNTEAFF TRBJ1-1 NA TRBV6-5 NA
TGTGCCAGCAGCGCGACTAGCGGGGCATTAAACTACGAGCAGTACTTC CASSATSGALNYEQYF TRBJ2-7 NA TRBV9 TRBD2
TGTGCCAGCTCACCTGACAGGGGTGGAAACACCATATATTTT CASSPDRGGNTIYF TRBJ1-3 NA TRBV18 TRBD1
TGTGCCAGCAGTGAAGGGGGCGCGACTTTCTACGAGCAGTACTTC CASSEGGATFYEQYF TRBJ2-7 NA TRBV6-1 NA
TGTGCCAGCAGCCTCTTCGGGGAGGATACGCAGTATTTT CASSLFGEDTQYF TRBJ2-3 NA TRBV4-2 NA
TGCAGCGTAGGGGACAGGGATGGCAATCAGCCCCAGCATTTT CSVGDRDGNQPQHF TRBJ1-5 few TRBV29-1 TRBD1
TGTGCCAGCAGCTTACTCCGGGGGGGCCAGACAGATACGCAGTATTTT CASSLLRGGQTDTQYF TRBJ2-3 NA TRBV7-8 TRBD2
TGTGCCAGCTCACCATCCTCCCGGGACTACAGCAATCAGCCCCAGCATTTT CASSPSSRDYSNQPQHF TRBJ1-5 NA TRBV18 NA
TGTGCCAGCTCACCGGGGGGGCGGCAGCCCCAGCATTTT CASSPGGRQPQHF TRBJ1-5 once TRBV18 NA
TGTGCCAGCAGCCAAGATTTGGGGGGTCGGGAGCAGTACTTC CASSQDLGGREQYF TRBJ2-7 NA TRBV4-2 NA
TGTGCCAGCAGACTTAGTCTATCGAACACTGAAGCTTTCTTT CASRLSLSNTEAFF TRBJ1-1 NA TRBV6-5 NA
TGTGCCTGGGGGAAGAAGACAGGATTGAACACTGAAGCTTTCTTT CAWGKKTGLNTEAFF TRBJ1-1 NA TRBV30 NA
TGTGCCAGCAGCCAAGTGTCCAGGGAGCTGTTTTTT CASSQVSRELFF TRBJ2-2 once TRBV3-1/TRBV3-2 NA
TGTGCCATCTCTTCCGGGAAGGAGCAGTACTTC CAISSGKEQYF TRBJ2-7 NA TRBV10-3 NA
TGCGCCAGCAGTCGGGACAGGCTTAATTCACCCCTCCACTTT CASSRDRLNSPLHF TRBJ1-6 NA TRBV5-1 TRBD1
TGCGCCAGCAGCCAAGTCAACCTAGTCAGCACAGATACGCAGTATTTT CASSQVNLVSTDTQYF TRBJ2-3 NA TRBV4-1 NA
TGTGCCAGTAGTTTAGTGGGGCGGAACACTGAAGCTTTCTTT CASSLVGRNTEAFF TRBJ1-1 many TRBV19 NA
TGTGCCTGGAGTGTCGGGAAGAATCAGCCCCAGCATTTT CAWSVGKNQPQHF TRBJ1-5 NA TRBV30 NA
TGCAGCGTTGATAAGGGGGGGGATACGCAGTATTTT CSVDKGGDTQYF TRBJ2-3 once TRBV29-1 NA
TGTGCCAGCAGAACAGGGACATCCTCTGGAAACACCATATATTTT CASRTGTSSGNTIYF TRBJ1-3 NA TRBV6-5 NA
TGCGCCAGCACCCTCAACACCGGGGAGCTGTTTTTT CASTLNTGELFF TRBJ2-2 NA TRBV10-2 NA
TGTGCCTGGAGTCTACTAGCGGGGGTCCAAGAGACCCAGTACTTC CAWSLLAGVQETQYF TRBJ2-5 few TRBV30 TRBD2
TGTGCCACCAGTGAAGAGGGGGGGCCGGTCAATGAGCAGTTCTTC CATSEEGGPVNEQFF TRBJ2-1 NA TRBV24-1 NA